The rows below give T cell receptor beta chains drawn from one sample of a study of blood T cell repertoires in COVID-19. Profiling relied on immunoSEQ multiplex PCR, and the TCRdb table lists in-frame clones only, not all of them. The profile shows roughly 40,000 clones, about nine tenths of them singletons. The sample comprised peripheral blood. The receptors shown here come from a human donor in a cohort sampled during active COVID-19. CDR3s include the opening cysteine and the closing phenylalanine or tryptophan. The order of the fields is D gene, V gene, J gene, clone size, CDR3 protein, CDR3 DNA. The D gene is left open where the match is weak. Size is omitted from some rows. Given values are once, few, many or a class for expanded clones.

d_gene: TRBD1; v_gene: TRBV7-2; j_gene: TRBJ2-5; abundance: NA; CDR3aa: CASSFGQGRETQYF; CDR3nt: TGTGCCAGCAGCTTCGGACAGGGGAGAGAGACCCAGTACTTC
d_gene: TRBD1; v_gene: TRBV2; j_gene: TRBJ2-3; abundance: NA; CDR3aa: CASSDGQATDTQYF; CDR3nt: TGTGCCAGCAGTGACGGACAGGCCACAGATACGCAGTATTTT
d_gene: NA; v_gene: TRBV11-2; j_gene: TRBJ1-5; abundance: NA; CDR3aa: CASSLDRDQPQHF; CDR3nt: TGTGCCAGCAGCTTAGACAGGGATCAGCCCCAGCATTTT
d_gene: NA; v_gene: TRBV11-2; j_gene: TRBJ1-3; abundance: NA; CDR3aa: CASSLEAGNTIYF; CDR3nt: TGTGCCAGCAGCTTGGAAGCGGGAAACACCATATATTTT
d_gene: TRBD2; v_gene: TRBV5-4; j_gene: TRBJ2-3; abundance: NA; CDR3aa: CASSPRGGGADTQYF; CDR3nt: TGTGCCAGCAGCCCAAGGGGCGGGGGGGCAGATACGCAGTATTTT
d_gene: TRBD2; v_gene: TRBV5-5; j_gene: TRBJ2-3; abundance: NA; CDR3aa: CASSLGSSGGLTDTQYF; CDR3nt: TGTGCCAGCAGCTTGGGGTCGAGCGGGGGCCTCACAGATACGCAGTATTTT
d_gene: NA; v_gene: TRBV2; j_gene: TRBJ1-2; abundance: once; CDR3aa: CASRAIYGYTF; CDR3nt: TGTGCCAGCAGGGCAATATATGGCTACACCTTC
d_gene: TRBD1; v_gene: TRBV27; j_gene: TRBJ1-6; abundance: once; CDR3aa: CASSLGGTVGWSLHF; CDR3nt: TGTGCCAGCAGTTTAGGCGGGACAGTGGGTTGGTCCCTCCACTTT
d_gene: NA; v_gene: TRBV6-5; j_gene: TRBJ1-2; abundance: NA; CDR3aa: CASSYSRRGIDGYTF; CDR3nt: TGTGCCAGCAGTTACTCGAGGAGGGGCATAGATGGCTACACCTTC
d_gene: TRBD1; v_gene: TRBV2; j_gene: TRBJ2-5; abundance: NA; CDR3aa: CASSGTGQETQYF; CDR3nt: TGTGCCAGCAGTGGGACAGGGCAAGAGACCCAGTACTTC
d_gene: NA; v_gene: TRBV2; j_gene: TRBJ2-7; abundance: NA; CDR3aa: CASSPRDTSYEQYF; CDR3nt: TGTGCCAGCAGTCCCAGGGACACTTCCTACGAGCAGTACTTC
d_gene: NA; v_gene: TRBV5-6; j_gene: TRBJ1-1; abundance: NA; CDR3aa: CASSLVGTENTEAFF; CDR3nt: TGTGCCAGCAGCTTGGTGGGCACCGAGAACACTGAAGCTTTCTTT
d_gene: TRBD1; v_gene: TRBV3-1/TRBV3-2; j_gene: TRBJ2-4; abundance: NA; CDR3aa: CASSGRDRENIQYF; CDR3nt: TGTGCCAGCAGCGGACGGGACAGGGAAAACATTCAGTACTTC
d_gene: TRBD1; v_gene: TRBV6-6; j_gene: TRBJ1-1; abundance: NA; CDR3aa: CASSFGQGGTEAFF; CDR3nt: TGTGCCAGCAGTTTCGGACAGGGAGGGACTGAAGCTTTCTTT
d_gene: NA; v_gene: TRBV3-1/TRBV3-2; j_gene: TRBJ1-2; abundance: NA; CDR3aa: CASSQVPGTGYGYTF; CDR3nt: TGTGCCAGCAGCCAAGTTCCGGGCACGGGGTATGGCTACACCTTC
d_gene: NA; v_gene: TRBV2; j_gene: TRBJ2-5; abundance: NA; CDR3aa: CASSPYRAQETQYF; CDR3nt: TGTGCCAGCAGCCCCTACAGGGCTCAAGAGACCCAGTACTTC
d_gene: TRBD2; v_gene: TRBV3-1/TRBV3-2; j_gene: TRBJ2-1; abundance: NA; CDR3aa: CASSPVAGGSYNEQFF; CDR3nt: TGTGCCAGCAGCCCAGTGGCGGGAGGGTCCTACAATGAGCAGTTCTTC
d_gene: NA; v_gene: TRBV28; j_gene: TRBJ2-3; abundance: NA; CDR3aa: CASSLLARGDTQYF; CDR3nt: TGTGCCAGCAGTCTACTAGCTCGGGGAGATACGCAGTATTTT
d_gene: NA; v_gene: TRBV6-5; j_gene: TRBJ2-7; abundance: NA; CDR3aa: CASSYSTRASYEQYF; CDR3nt: TGTGCCAGCAGTTACTCTACCAGGGCCTCCTACGAGCAGTACTTC
d_gene: TRBD2; v_gene: TRBV6-4; j_gene: TRBJ2-7; abundance: NA; CDR3aa: CASAEQAGGPYEQYF; CDR3nt: TGTGCCAGCGCGGAACAAGCGGGAGGGCCCTACGAGCAGTACTTC
d_gene: TRBD2; v_gene: TRBV9; j_gene: TRBJ2-5; abundance: NA; CDR3aa: CASSVGTSGSVQETQYF; CDR3nt: TGTGCCAGCAGCGTAGGGACTAGCGGGTCGGTTCAAGAGACCCAGTACTTC
d_gene: NA; v_gene: TRBV19; j_gene: TRBJ2-7; abundance: NA; CDR3aa: CASSVVGLASSYEQYF; CDR3nt: TGTGCCAGTAGTGTTGTAGGACTCGCAAGCTCCTACGAGCAGTACTTC
d_gene: TRBD2; v_gene: TRBV27; j_gene: TRBJ2-2; abundance: NA; CDR3aa: CASSFGTSGTGELFF; CDR3nt: TGTGCCAGCAGTTTTGGGACTAGCGGCACCGGGGAGCTGTTTTTT
d_gene: NA; v_gene: TRBV11-3; j_gene: TRBJ1-3; abundance: NA; CDR3aa: CASSLDRGHGGNTIYF; CDR3nt: TGTGCCAGCAGCTTAGATCGGGGACATGGGGGAAACACCATATATTTT
d_gene: NA; v_gene: TRBV15; j_gene: TRBJ1-5; abundance: NA; CDR3aa: CATSRDREQGNQPQHF; CDR3nt: TGTGCCACCAGCAGAGATCGTGAACAGGGAAATCAGCCCCAGCATTTT
d_gene: TRBD1; v_gene: TRBV9; j_gene: TRBJ2-7; abundance: few; CDR3aa: CASSVDGTGRVEQYF; CDR3nt: TGTGCCAGCAGCGTAGACGGGACAGGGCGCGTCGAGCAGTACTTC
d_gene: TRBD2; v_gene: TRBV7-7; j_gene: TRBJ2-7; abundance: NA; CDR3aa: CASSPRLAGDWGSREQYF; CDR3nt: TGTGCCAGCAGTCCCCGTCTAGCGGGGGACTGGGGGTCCCGCGAGCAGTACTTC
d_gene: TRBD1; v_gene: TRBV20-1; j_gene: TRBJ2-7; abundance: NA; CDR3aa: CSASVGTGAYEQYF; CDR3nt: TGCAGTGCTAGTGTTGGGACAGGGGCCTACGAGCAGTACTTC
d_gene: NA; v_gene: TRBV19; j_gene: TRBJ1-4; abundance: NA; CDR3aa: CASSNGGLEEKLFF; CDR3nt: TGTGCCAGTAGTAATGGAGGGTTAGAGGAAAAACTGTTTTTT
d_gene: TRBD1; v_gene: TRBV19; j_gene: TRBJ2-2; abundance: NA; CDR3aa: CASSMGQGGNTGELFF; CDR3nt: TGTGCCAGTAGTATGGGACAGGGGGGCAACACCGGGGAGCTGTTTTTT
d_gene: TRBD2; v_gene: TRBV30; j_gene: TRBJ2-1; abundance: NA; CDR3aa: CAWSRLAGSYNEQFF; CDR3nt: TGTGCCTGGAGTCGACTAGCGGGGTCCTACAATGAGCAGTTCTTC
d_gene: NA; v_gene: TRBV11-3; j_gene: TRBJ2-7; abundance: NA; CDR3aa: CASSSWGGEQYF; CDR3nt: TGTGCCAGCAGCTCATGGGGGGGCGAACAGTACTTC
d_gene: NA; v_gene: TRBV2; j_gene: TRBJ2-7; abundance: once; CDR3aa: CASSLARGQYF; CDR3nt: TGTGCCAGCAGTTTGGCCCGGGGGCAGTACTTC
d_gene: NA; v_gene: TRBV12-2; j_gene: TRBJ1-4; abundance: NA; CDR3aa: CASRLGTGSEKLFF; CDR3nt: TGTGCAAGTCGCTTGGGGACAGGGTCTGAAAAACTGTTTTTT
d_gene: NA; v_gene: TRBV5-4; j_gene: TRBJ2-5; abundance: NA; CDR3aa: CASSPGFQETQYF; CDR3nt: TGTGCCAGCAGCCCGGGATTCCAAGAGACCCAGTACTTC
d_gene: TRBD1; v_gene: TRBV27; j_gene: TRBJ1-6; abundance: once; CDR3aa: CASGPDRGNSPLHF; CDR3nt: TGTGCCAGCGGACCGGACAGGGGGAATTCACCCCTCCACTTT
d_gene: NA; v_gene: TRBV24-1; j_gene: TRBJ2-1; abundance: NA; CDR3aa: CATSDRTAVGAYNEQFF; CDR3nt: TGTGCCACCAGTGACCGCACAGCGGTCGGGGCCTACAATGAGCAGTTCTTC
d_gene: NA; v_gene: TRBV10-1; j_gene: TRBJ2-3; abundance: NA; CDR3aa: CASSGPLGGGGDTQYF; CDR3nt: TGCGCCAGCAGTGGACCCCTGGGGGGAGGGGGAGATACGCAGTATTTT
d_gene: NA; v_gene: TRBV3-1/TRBV3-2; j_gene: TRBJ2-7; abundance: once; CDR3aa: CASSHNYEQYF; CDR3nt: TGTGCCAGCAGCCACAACTACGAGCAGTACTTC